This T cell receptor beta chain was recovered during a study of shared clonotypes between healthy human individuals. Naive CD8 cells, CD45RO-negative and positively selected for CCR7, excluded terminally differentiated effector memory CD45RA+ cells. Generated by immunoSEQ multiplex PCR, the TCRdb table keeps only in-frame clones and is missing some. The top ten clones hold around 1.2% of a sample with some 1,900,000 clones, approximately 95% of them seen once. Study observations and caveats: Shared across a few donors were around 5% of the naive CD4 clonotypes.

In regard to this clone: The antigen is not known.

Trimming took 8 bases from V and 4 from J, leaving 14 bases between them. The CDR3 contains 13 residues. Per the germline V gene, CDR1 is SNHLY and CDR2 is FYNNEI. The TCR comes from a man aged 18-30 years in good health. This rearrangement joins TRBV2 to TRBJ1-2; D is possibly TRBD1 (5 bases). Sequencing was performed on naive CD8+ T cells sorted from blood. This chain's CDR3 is CASYFGGSYGYTF. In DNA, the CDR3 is TGTGCCAGCTACTTCGGGGGTAGCTATGGCTACACCTTC.